Presented here are 26 T cell receptor beta chains from one specimen sequenced in a study of CD8+CD57+ T cells in acquired aplastic anemia. Patients chosen for sequencing had shown CD8+CD57+ cell expansion by flow cytometry. Profiling that covered TCR beta VDJ and CDR3 relied on genomic DNA as its template. MiXCR was run by TCRdb on the reads, yielding one entry per CDR3 protein. The sample shows 200,000 or so distinct CDR3 sequences, over 40% of them seen only once. Sequencing used sorted CD4+, CD8+, or CD8+CD57+ T cells (not recorded which) from PBMCs. The receptors come from a human donor with aplastic anemia.

The chain has TRBV12-3 or TRBV12-4 and TRBJ2-7; 9 bases align to TRBD1. Unmatched junction bases numbered 7, after V lost 1 base and J lost 3 bases. CDR3 length: 16 amino acids. Here the CDR3 reads CASSLGWTGDHYEQYF. The CDR3 nucleotides are TGTGCCAGCAGTTTAGGATGGACAGGGGATCACTACGAGCAGTACTTC.

The chain links TRBV24-1 to TRBJ2-5; 7 nucleotides agree with TRBD1. Germline V CDR1 and CDR2: KGHDR, SFDVKD. The J segment lost 7 bases and the V segment lost 2 bases, leaving 15 bases of the junction unmatched. The CDR3 is made up of 17 amino acids. CDR3 residues: CATSDSRDSFPKVTQYF. For the CDR3, the DNA is TGTGCCACCAGTGATTCCCGGGACAGCTTCCCGAAAGTGACCCAGTACTTC.

This clonotype was detected only a few times. The chain recombines TRBV7-9 with TRBJ2-1; D not certain. V was clipped by 6 bases and J by 7 bases, with 4 bases between them. The CDR3 is made up of 10 amino acids. CDR1 and CDR2 from the germline V gene are SEHNR and FQNEAQ (reference sequence). CDR3 in amino acids: CASRGNEQFF. Written as DNA, the CDR3 is TGTGCCAGCAGGGGAAATGAGCAGTTCTTC. Looking up the rest from reference TRBV7-9 and TRBJ2-1 gives the full variable domain: DTGVSQNPRHKITKRGQNVTFRCDPISEHNRLYWYRQTLGQGPEFLTYFQNEAQLEKSRLLSDRFSAERPKGSFSTLEIQRTEQGDSAMYLCASRGNEQFFGPGTRLTVL.

This chain links TRBV5-4 with TRBJ2-3, with 10 bases that match TRBD1. Trimming took 4 bases from V and 1 from J; bases not matched to a gene: 9. The CDR3 sequence is 17 residues long. Germline values: CDR1 SGHNT, CDR2 YYREEE (reference sequence). CDR3 DNA: TGTGCCAGCAGCGGGGAGCTAGGACAGGGGGGCACAGATACGCAGTATTTT. It codes for CASSGELGQGGTDTQYF.

In its sample, this clonotype was seen many times. The chain employs TRBV4-1 and TRBJ1-1, with D unresolved. The CDR3 extends over 14 amino acids. The germline V gene has CDR1 MGHRA and CDR2 YSYEKL. V lost 0 bases, J lost 4 bases, and 9 bases lay in between. The CDR3 spells CASSQDLRATEAFF. Here the CDR3 DNA reads TGCGCCAGCAGCCAAGATTTACGGGCCACTGAAGCTTTCTTT.

The chain combines TRBV11-2 with TRBJ2-3; D call uncertain. The CDR3 runs 12 residues. The germline V gene encodes CDR1 SGHAT and CDR2 FQNNGV. V was cut by 3 bases and J by 4 bases, with 5 bases left in between. The CDR3 DNA follows: TGTGCCAGCAGCTTTCTGCCAGATACGCAGTATTTT. Translating gives CASSFLPDTQYF.

This clonotype was seen repeatedly, ten times or more. V is TRBV20-1 and J is TRBJ1-2; 7 positions agree with TRBD1. Germline-derived CDR1 and CDR2 are DFQATT and SNEGSKA (reference sequence). CDR3 size: 15 residues. The V segment lost 6 bases and the J segment 4 bases; nucleotides outside the gene matches: 14. For the CDR3, the DNA is TGCAGTGCAAGGGGGGACAGTAGTCCCCTCTATGGCTACACCTTC. This encodes CSARGDSSPLYGYTF.

This chain connects TRBV24-1 to TRBJ2-5; D may match TRBD1 or TRBD2 (6 bases each). CDR1 is KGHDR and CDR2 is SFDVKD in the germline V gene. V dropped 7 bases and J dropped 4 bases, with 12 bases sitting between them. This CDR3 comprises 13 residues. The CDR3: CATRRGAGETQYF. CDR3 bases: TGTGCCACCAGGAGGGGGGCCGGAGAGACCCAGTACTTC.

This clonotype appeared many times. The chain uses TRBV5-1 and TRBJ2-3; the match to TRBD2 covers 13 bases. The germline V gene encodes CDR1 SGHRS and CDR2 YFSETQ. Trimming cost V 8 bases and J 2 bases; bases outside gene matches: 8. CDR3 length: 16 residues. The CDR3 protein is CASTKGLAGLTDTQYF. CDR3 DNA: TGCGCCAGTACGAAGGGACTAGCGGGGCTCACAGATACGCAGTATTTT.

The chain joins TRBV28 to TRBJ2-1; D remains unclear. CDR3 size: 15 residues. The V and J ends lost 1 base and 5 bases respectively, with 12 bases between them. CDR1 MDHEN and CDR2 SYDVKM come from the germline V gene. The CDR3 reads CASSLYAPSDNEQFF. The DNA of the CDR3 is TGTGCCAGCAGTTTATACGCTCCCTCGGACAATGAGCAGTTCTTC.

This clonotype was detected a few times. The chain recombines TRBV9 with TRBJ2-5; TRBD1 is a possible D gene (5 bases). CDR1 is SGDLS and CDR2 is YYNGEE in the germline V gene. V was shortened by 5 bases and J by 1 base, with 12 bases between the two germline ends. The CDR3 runs 14 residues. The chain's CDR3 is CASSNSGSQETQYF. The CDR3 DNA is TGTGCCAGCAGTAACTCAGGGTCCCAAGAGACCCAGTACTTC.

The V and J genes are TRBV7-9 and TRBJ1-1; 11 bases align to TRBD1. Trimming cost V 0 bases and J 7 bases; bases outside gene matches: 7. There are 16 residues in the CDR3. Germline values: CDR1 SEHNR, CDR2 FQNEAQ (reference sequence). DNA of the CDR3: TGTGCCAGCAGCTTAGCGCGAGGGACAGGGGGGAATGAAGCTTTCTTT. Translation: CASSLARGTGGNEAFF.

The chain couples TRBV18 to TRBJ1-2; D is ambiguous. The CDR3 is 13 amino acids. V shed 3 bases and J shed 2 bases, with 7 bases lying between them. Germline V gene sequence: CDR1 KGHSH, CDR2 LQKENI. CDR3 DNA: TGTGCCAGCTCACCCGGGAAGAACTATGGCTACACCTTC. Residues: CASSPGKNYGYTF. Full variable domain (remainder filled in from reference TRBV18 and TRBJ1-2): NAGVMQNPRHLVRRRGQEARLRCSPMKGHSHVYWYRQLPEEGLKFMVYLQKENIIDESGMPKERFSAEFPKEGPSILRIQQVVRGDSAAYFCASSPGKNYGYTFGSGTRLTVV.

This clonotype was detected a few times. A much larger clone lies one base from this, so it may be a read error. Without the conserved terminal phenylalanine or tryptophan, this CDR3 likely stems from a read error. The gene calls are TRBV7-3 and TRBJ2-1; perhaps TRBD2 as D (6 bases). Germline assignment: CDR1 SGHTA and CDR2 FQGTGA. The CDR3 sequence is 13 residues long. The V end lost 6 bases, the J end lost 8 bases, and 14 bases lay between the germline ends. CDR3 loop: CASRAGMDDEQFS. The DNA for the CDR3 is TGTGCCAGCAGGGCGGGAATGGACGATGAGCAGTTCTCC.

Comment on this clonotype: One end of the junction varies from germline; a read error may be responsible. The J gene is TRBJ2-7, the V gene TRBV28; D is perhaps TRBD2 (5 bases). The CDR3 consists of 14 residues. Germline CDR1 reads MDHEN; CDR2 reads SYDVKM. CDR3 nucleotides: TGTGCCAGCAGTTCCGCCGGGATTTCCTACAAGCAGTACTTC. Translated: CASSSAGISYKQYF. The full variable domain, completed using reference TRBV28 and TRBJ2-7, is DVKVTQSSRYLVKRTGEKVFLECVQDMDHENMFWYRQDPGLGLRLIYFSYDVKMKEKGDIPEGYSVSREKKERFSLILESASTNQTSMYLCASSSAGISYKQYFGPGTRLTVT.

The V call is TRBV14, the J call TRBJ1-3; D is undetermined. Trimming stripped 7 bases from V and 4 bases from J, with 23 bases between. CDR1 is SGHDN, CDR2 FVKESK, per germline. This CDR3 spans 17 amino acids. CDR3 region: CASTRNLGSPVGNTIYF. For the CDR3, the DNA is TGTGCCAGCACACGGAACCTAGGGTCTCCCGTGGGAAACACCATATATTTT.

This clonotype was seen many times. V gene TRBV5-1 combines with J gene TRBJ2-1; maybe TRBD1 (5 bases). CDR3 length equals 16 residues. Germline-derived CDR1 and CDR2 are SGHRS and YFSETQ. V lost 1 base, J lost 3 bases, and 14 bases lay in between. The CDR3 sequence: CASSLSPGYGYNEQFF. CDR3 sequence (DNA): TGCGCCAGCAGCTTGAGCCCAGGGTACGGCTACAATGAGCAGTTCTTC.

The sample holds many counts of this clonotype. The chain links TRBV12-3 or TRBV12-4 to TRBJ1-1; maybe TRBD1 (6 bases). The V end was cut by 2 bases, the J end by 1 base, with 14 bases between. The CDR3 runs to 16 residues. CDR3 nucleotide sequence: TGTGCCAGCAGTTTATTTGTACAGGGCCCGAACACTGAAGCTTTCTTT. Amino acids: CASSLFVQGPNTEAFF.

In this sample, this clonotype turned up many times. The chain recombines TRBV6-5 with TRBJ2-7, with 11 bases that match TRBD1. The V gene's germline CDR1 is MNHEY and CDR2 SVGAGI. The CDR3 is made up of 12 amino acids. V lost 8 bases and J lost 4; bases outside the gene matches: 1. This chain's CDR3 is CASRDRGYEQYF. In DNA form, the CDR3 reads TGTGCCAGCCGGGACAGGGGGTACGAGCAGTACTTC.

The V and J genes are TRBV29-1 and TRBJ2-1; D is perhaps TRBD1 or TRBD2 (5 bases each). The V and J ends lost 4 bases and 10 bases respectively, with 17 bases between them. Germline V gene sequence: CDR1 SQVTM, CDR2 ANQGSEA. The CDR3 totals 13 residues. Here the CDR3 reads CSVVLGVASEQFF. CDR3 bases: TGCAGCGTTGTTTTGGGGGTTGCCTCAGAGCAGTTCTTC.

CDR3 nucleotides: TGTGCCAGCAGCTTAAGGCAGGGATCAACTAATGAAAAACTGTTTTTT. This sequence encodes CASSLRQGSTNEKLFF. The V gene is TRBV7-3, the J gene TRBJ1-4, with a tentative D call TRBD1 (5 bases). Trimming took off 1 base at V and 0 bases at J, with 9 bases between the two ends. In germline, CDR1 is SGHTA, CDR2 FQGTGA. The CDR3 loop spans 16 amino acids.

With respect to this clonotype: One end of the junction fails to match germline, which may point to a read error. The chain is built from TRBV10-2 and TRBJ2-7; a possible D gene is TRBD1 (5 bases). Germline values: CDR1 WSHSY, CDR2 SAAADI. CDR3 length: 18 residues. The CDR3 region has the DNA TGCGCCAGCAGTGAGTCGGCCCTGAGGCAGGGCCACTCCTACGGGCAGTACTTC. Its translation is CASSESALRQGHSYGQYF.

The rearrangement links TRBV2 to TRBJ1-1; maybe TRBD1 (6 bases). Trimming shortened V by 9 bases and J by 1 base, and 18 bases separated the two germline ends. Germline V lookup: CDR1 SNHLY, CDR2 FYNNEI. The CDR3 is made up of 15 amino acids. The CDR3 nucleotides are TGTGCCAGGGAACAGGACAGAATACAGAACACTGAAGCTTTCTTT. Translating it yields CAREQDRIQNTEAFF.

About this clonotype itself: A read error is possible here, since a much larger clone lies one base away. The chain couples TRBV12-3 or TRBV12-4 to TRBJ1-4; 7 bases line up with TRBD1. This CDR3 contains 14 residues. CDR3 protein: CASSFGDRDEKPFF. CDR3 in DNA: TGTGCCAGCAGTTTCGGTGACAGGGATGAAAAACCGTTTTTT.

This clonotype was seen a few times. The chain is built from TRBV6-1 and TRBJ1-5; TRBD1 might be the D (6 bases). CDR1 and CDR2 (germline): MNHNS, SASEGT. Trimming shortened V by 7 bases and J by 0 bases, and 22 bases separated the two germline ends. This CDR3 contains 18 residues. CDR3 region: CASKGGKVPWDSNQPQHF. In nucleotides, the CDR3 is TGTGCCAGCAAAGGGGGGAAGGTTCCTTGGGATAGCAATCAGCCCCAGCATTTT.

This clonotype was seen repeatedly, ten times or more. The chain links TRBV11-3 to TRBJ1-1; D not resolved. The CDR3 consists of 14 residues. Germline CDR1 is SGHNT and CDR2 is YENEEA. The germline V and J ends were trimmed by 1 base and 10 bases, with 16 bases remaining between them. DNA of the CDR3: TGTGCCAGCAGCTTAGGGGAAGAAGATTCGACAGCTTTCTTT. Translated, it gives CASSLGEEDSTAFF.